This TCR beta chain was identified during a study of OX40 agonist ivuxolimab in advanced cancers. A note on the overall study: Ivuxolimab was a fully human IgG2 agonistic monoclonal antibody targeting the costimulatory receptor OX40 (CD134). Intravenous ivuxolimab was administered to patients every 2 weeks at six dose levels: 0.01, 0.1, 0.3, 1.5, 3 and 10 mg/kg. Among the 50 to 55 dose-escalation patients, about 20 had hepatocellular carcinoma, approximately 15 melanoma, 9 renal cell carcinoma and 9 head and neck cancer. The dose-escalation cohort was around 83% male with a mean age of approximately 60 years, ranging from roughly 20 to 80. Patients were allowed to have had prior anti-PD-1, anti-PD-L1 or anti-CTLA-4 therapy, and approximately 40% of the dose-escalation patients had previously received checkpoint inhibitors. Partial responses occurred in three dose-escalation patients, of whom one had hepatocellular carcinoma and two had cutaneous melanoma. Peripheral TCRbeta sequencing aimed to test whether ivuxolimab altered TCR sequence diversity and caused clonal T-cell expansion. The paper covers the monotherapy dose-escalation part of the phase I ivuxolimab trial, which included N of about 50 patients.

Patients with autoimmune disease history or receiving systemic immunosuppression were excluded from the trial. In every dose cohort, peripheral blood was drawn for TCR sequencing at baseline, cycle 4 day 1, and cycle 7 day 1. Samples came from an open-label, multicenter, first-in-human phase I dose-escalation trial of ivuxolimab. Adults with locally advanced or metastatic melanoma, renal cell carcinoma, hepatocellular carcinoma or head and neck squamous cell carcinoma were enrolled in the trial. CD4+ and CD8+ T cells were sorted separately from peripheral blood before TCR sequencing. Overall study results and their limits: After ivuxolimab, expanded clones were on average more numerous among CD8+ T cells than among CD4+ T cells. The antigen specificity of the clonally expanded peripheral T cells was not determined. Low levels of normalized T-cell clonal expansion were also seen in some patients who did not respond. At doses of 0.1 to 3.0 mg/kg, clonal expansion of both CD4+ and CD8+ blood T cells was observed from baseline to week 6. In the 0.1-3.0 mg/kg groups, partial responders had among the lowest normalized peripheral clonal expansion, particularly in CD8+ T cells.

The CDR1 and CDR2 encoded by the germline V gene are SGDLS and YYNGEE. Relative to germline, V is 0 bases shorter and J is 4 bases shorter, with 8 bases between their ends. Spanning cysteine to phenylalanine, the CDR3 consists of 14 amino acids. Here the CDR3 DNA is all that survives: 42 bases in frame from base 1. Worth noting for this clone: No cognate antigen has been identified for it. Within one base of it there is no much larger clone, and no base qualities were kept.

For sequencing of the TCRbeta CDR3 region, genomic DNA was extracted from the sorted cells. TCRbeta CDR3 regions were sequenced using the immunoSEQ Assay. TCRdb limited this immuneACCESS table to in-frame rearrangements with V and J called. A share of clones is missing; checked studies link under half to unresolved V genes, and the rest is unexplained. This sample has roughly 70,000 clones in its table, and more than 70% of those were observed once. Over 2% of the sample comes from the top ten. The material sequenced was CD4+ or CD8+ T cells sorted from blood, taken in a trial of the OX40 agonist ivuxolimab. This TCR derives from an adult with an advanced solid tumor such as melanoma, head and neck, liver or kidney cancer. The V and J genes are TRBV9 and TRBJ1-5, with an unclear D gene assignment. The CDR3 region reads CASSVGRQNQPQHF. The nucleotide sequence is TGTGCCAGCAGCGTAGGGCGGCAGAATCAGCCCCAGCATTTT.